This T cell receptor beta chain was retrieved from a study of shared clonotypes between healthy human individuals. Whole-study findings and limits: The four-donor shared clonotypes exceeded non-shared clonotypes in generation probability, with non-shared ones scoring lower.

Generated by immunoSEQ multiplex PCR, the TCRdb table keeps only in-frame clones and is missing some. The sample carries some 2.1 million clones, about 95% recorded once. Cells designated naive CD8 were CD45RO-negative and were positively selected for CCR7, with terminally differentiated effector memory CD45RA+ cells excluded. The donors, all of them Caucasian adults, lived in Nashville, Tennessee. Worth noting for this clone: Its target is not known. In the same sample, other DNA sequences code for this CDR3.

The CDR3 has 14 amino acids. Germline lookup yields CDR1 SGDLS and CDR2 YYNGEE. Between the trimmed V and J ends, which lost 0 bases and 9 bases, there was a span of 10 bases. The gene calls are TRBV9 and TRBJ1-6; unclear D gene. The sequence derives from a man between 18 and 35 years old in good health. The sequenced sample consisted of naive CD8+ T cells sorted from blood. This CDR3 is CASSVGGGTSPLHF. Written as DNA, the CDR3 is TGTGCCAGCAGCGTAGGTGGAGGTACTTCACCCCTCCACTTT.